A single sample gave rise to the 2 T cell receptor beta chains below, sequenced in a study of blood T cell repertoires in COVID-19. Data came from immunoSEQ multiplex PCR; TCRdb stores just in-frame clones and leaves some out. The sample lists about 90,000 clones, approximately 88% occurring once. Sequenced material: peripheral blood. These receptors were taken from an elderly woman with active or convalescent COVID-19.

V is TRBV7-2 and J is TRBJ2-7, with 9 nucleotides matching TRBD1. The germline CDR1 and CDR2 sequences are SGHTA and FQGNSA. The CDR3 length is 16 residues. After removal of 6 bases from V and 4 bases from J, the junction contained 13 bases not matched to a gene. The CDR3 loop is CASSRRTGTGSYEQYF. Here the CDR3 DNA reads TGTGCCAGCAGTAGACGAACCGGGACAGGGAGTTACGAGCAGTACTTC.

The CDR3 loop is CAWSVNRGGNQPQHF. The CDR3 DNA is TGTGCCTGGAGTGTTAACAGGGGTGGCAATCAGCCCCAGCATTTT. The chain couples TRBV30 to TRBJ1-5; 7 bases are a match to TRBD1. The CDR3 totals 15 residues. V was pared by 0 bases and J by 2 bases, with 4 bases of the junction left unmatched. Germline CDR1 is GTSNPN and CDR2 is SVGIG (reference sequence).